This entry lists 17 T cell receptor beta chains sequenced from one sample in a study of shared clonotypes between healthy human individuals. Positive CCR7 selection of CD45RO-negative cells yielded the naive CD8 cells, and terminally differentiated effector memory CD45RA+ cells were excluded. Sequenced by immunoSEQ multiplex PCR; TCRdb stores in-frame clones only, minus some. The data show about 580,000 clones, 95% to 98% seen once. Source material: naive CD8+ T cells sorted from blood. The receptors shown here come from a man younger than 45 in good health.

V gene TRBV27 combines with J gene TRBJ2-1; TRBD2 matches at 9 bases. V dropped 5 bases and J dropped 7; count of bases not matched to a gene: 9. The CDR3 is made up of 15 amino acids. Germline-derived CDR1 and CDR2 are MNHEY and SMNVEV (reference sequence). CDR3 nucleotide sequence: TGTGCCAGCAGTCCGTTAGCGGGAGTCTATAATGAGCAGTTCTTC. Translation: CASSPLAGVYNEQFF.

The chain has TRBV27 and TRBJ2-1; no clear D gene. The CDR3 extends over 16 amino acids. V lost 6 bases, J lost 1 base, and 16 bases lay in between. Per germline, CDR1 MNHEY and CDR2 SMNVEV (reference sequence). CDR3 DNA sequence: TGTGCCAGCAGCTTAACCCCAACCGAGTCCTACAATGAGCAGTTCTTC. It yields the protein CASSLTPTESYNEQFF.

The chain combines TRBV4-1 with TRBJ2-3; tentatively, D is TRBD2 (6 bases). Trimming stripped 0 bases from V and 2 bases from J, with 21 bases between. This CDR3 region has 19 residues. The V gene's germline CDR1 is MGHRA and CDR2 YSYEKL. The CDR3 region is CASSQDWSSGAPLTDTQYF. In DNA form, the CDR3 reads TGCGCCAGCAGCCAAGATTGGAGTAGCGGAGCTCCTCTCACAGATACGCAGTATTTT.

This chain links TRBV6-5 with TRBJ2-1, with D perhaps TRBD2 (5 bases). The CDR3 is made up of 15 amino acids. Trimming shortened V by 0 bases and J by 5 bases, and 11 bases separated the two germline ends. The germline CDR1 and CDR2 sequences are MNHEY and SVGAGI. The CDR3 coding sequence is TGTGCCAGCAGTTACTCGGGGAGAATGAACAATGAGCAGTTCTTC. Protein product: CASSYSGRMNNEQFF.

The gene calls are TRBV5-1 and TRBJ2-5, with 7 bases fitting TRBD2. Germline trimming cut 1 base from V and 3 bases from J; bases unmatched to any gene: 0. The CDR3 loop spans 13 amino acids. CDR1 is SGHRS and CDR2 is YFSETQ in the germline V gene. For the CDR3, the DNA is TGCGCCAGCAGCTTGCTAGCGGAAGAGACCCAGTACTTC. Its translation: CASSLLAEETQYF.

The table lists this clone with a count of one. J is TRBJ2-1 and V is TRBV5-6, with a tentative D call TRBD1 (6 bases). V was cut by 4 bases and J by 4 bases, with 15 bases left in between. Per germline, CDR1 SGHDT and CDR2 YYEEEE. This CDR3 has 15 residues. CDR3 amino acids: CASSGRYRDYNEQFF. Written as DNA, the CDR3 is TGTGCCAGCAGCGGGCGGTACAGGGATTACAATGAGCAGTTCTTC.

Remarks on this clone: At the DNA level, this CDR3 is encoded by other sequences in the same sample as well. The V call is TRBV10-1, the J call TRBJ2-2; D call uncertain. V was shortened by 0 bases and J by 0 bases, with 8 bases between the two germline ends. The CDR3 contains 16 residues. Germline V CDR1 and CDR2: WNHNN, SYGVQD (reference sequence). For the CDR3, the DNA is TGCGCCAGCAGTGAGTCAGTGCCTCCGAACACCGGGGAGCTGTTTTTT. Translating it yields CASSESVPPNTGELFF.

The chain couples TRBV7-9 to TRBJ2-7, with 13 bases that match TRBD2. This CDR3 is 17 amino acids long. Per the germline V gene, CDR1 is SEHNR and CDR2 is FQNEAQ (reference sequence). V was clipped by 4 bases and J by 4 bases; unmatched bases: 10. Here the CDR3 reads CASSSRTSGSTRYEQYF. In DNA, the CDR3 is TGTGCCAGCAGCTCCCGGACTAGCGGGAGTACAAGGTACGAGCAGTACTTC.

The chain is built from TRBV19 and TRBJ2-7; a weak D match, TRBD1 (6 bases). The CDR3 consists of 12 residues. Deletions cut 3 bases from V and 5 bases from J, with 8 bases between. The germline gives CDR1 LNHDA, CDR2 SQIVND (reference sequence). The DNA for the CDR3 is TGTGCCAGTAGTATTGGGGGCCACGAGCAGTACTTC. It is translated as CASSIGGHEQYF.

This clone was detected only once. The chain uses TRBV27 and TRBJ2-7; maybe TRBD2 (6 bases). Germline V lookup: CDR1 MNHEY, CDR2 SMNVEV (reference sequence). The germline V and J ends were trimmed by 6 bases and 2 bases, with 14 bases remaining between them. The CDR3 is made up of 14 amino acids. In DNA form, the CDR3 reads TGTGCCAGCAGACACGGGGGAGCCACCTACGAGCAGTACTTC. This encodes CASRHGGATYEQYF.

This chain joins TRBV30 and TRBJ2-2; D is ambiguous. The CDR3 runs 13 residues. The germline gives CDR1 GTSNPN, CDR2 SVGIG (reference sequence). Trimming shortened V by 0 bases and J by 6 bases, and 8 bases separated the two germline ends. The CDR3 here is CAWSVLGPGELFF. The CDR3 DNA reads as TGTGCCTGGAGTGTACTCGGGCCCGGGGAGCTGTTTTTT.

As to this clone: Other nucleotide sequences in the sample specify the same CDR3. The gene calls are TRBV5-1 and TRBJ1-4, with TRBD1 as a possible D gene (5 bases). Trimming took off 0 bases at V and 1 base at J, with 10 bases between the two ends. The length of the CDR3 is 16 residues. Looked up from germline, CDR1 is SGHRS and CDR2 is YFSETQ. The CDR3 region is CASSLGQGGTNEKLFF. CDR3 DNA: TGCGCCAGCAGCTTGGGGCAGGGAGGAACTAATGAAAAACTGTTTTTT.

V and J are TRBV29-1 and TRBJ2-1; 10 nucleotides agree with TRBD1. With V trimmed by 6 bases and J by 6 bases, 2 bases remained unmatched. This CDR3 contains 12 residues. Germline values: CDR1 SQVTM, CDR2 ANQGSEA. CDR3 DNA: TGCAGCGTAGGGACAGGGGTCAATGAGCAGTTCTTC. Translating gives CSVGTGVNEQFF.

The rearrangement joins TRBV13 to TRBJ2-2; 7 bases map to TRBD1. Germline CDR1 reads PRHDT; CDR2 reads FYEKMQ (reference sequence). V dropped 3 bases and J dropped 4; count of bases not matched to a gene: 5. The CDR3 runs to 15 residues. CDR3 sequence: CASSFLGGSTGELFF. The CDR3 DNA reads as TGTGCCAGCAGCTTTTTAGGGGGCAGCACCGGGGAGCTGTTTTTT.

The chain's CDR3 is CASSQTAEAFF. CDR3 coding DNA: TGTGCCAGCAGCCAGACAGCTGAAGCTTTCTTT. The chain combines TRBV16 with TRBJ1-1; D might be TRBD1 (5 bases). Trimming pared 3 bases from V and 6 bases from J, leaving 5 bases between. Germline V gives CDR1 KGHSY, CDR2 FQNENV. This CDR3 is built from 11 residues. The whole variable domain, filled in from reference TRBV16 and TRBJ1-1, reads GEEVAQTPKHLVRGEGQKAKLYCAPIKGHSYVFWYQQVLKNEFKFLISFQNENVFDETGMPKERFSAKCLPNSPCSLEIQATKLEDSAVYFCASSQTAEAFFGQGTRLTVV.

This chain joins TRBV27 and TRBJ2-2, with 10 bases identical to TRBD1. The CDR3 runs 13 residues. V shed 5 bases and J 9 bases; nucleotides not matched to a gene: 3. Germline CDR1 and CDR2: MNHEY and SMNVEV (reference sequence). The CDR3: CASSLTGGRELFF. The CDR3 DNA sequence: TGTGCCAGCAGTCTGACAGGGGGCCGGGAGCTGTTTTTT.

This clone has just one count. The chain employs TRBV6-5 and TRBJ2-1, with D possibly matching TRBD2 (7 bases). V lost 8 bases, J lost 4 bases, and 18 bases lay in between. The CDR3 contains 15 residues. CDR1 is MNHEY, CDR2 SVGAGI, per germline. The CDR3 sequence is CASGEWGGAYNEQFF. The CDR3 DNA sequence: TGTGCCAGCGGAGAGTGGGGGGGCGCGTACAATGAGCAGTTCTTC.